Sequencing of this T cell receptor (beta chain) was carried out in a study of blood T cell repertoires in COVID-19. At the level of the study: Sites across the United States, Italy and Spain contributed samples from acute and convalescent COVID-19.

The CDR3 is 14 residues long. Looked up from germline, CDR1 is LNHDA and CDR2 is SQIVND (reference sequence). The trim removed 2 bases at V and 8 bases at J, leaving 8 bases unmatched. TCRdb's copy holds only in-frame clones and misses some; the assay was immunoSEQ multiplex PCR. Found here are 40,000 to 60,000 clones, around 80% of them singletons; the top ten hold under 30%. Input material: peripheral blood. The chain couples TRBV19 to TRBJ2-7, with 8 bases matching TRBD1. The receptor was isolated from a man aged 65-85 years with acute or convalescent COVID-19. The CDR3 DNA reads as TGTGCCAGTAGTATATTGGGACAGGACCTCCAGCAGTACTTC. Protein: CASSILGQDLQQYF.